This T cell receptor beta chain appears in the sequencing data of a study of T-cell reconstitution after alpha-beta-depleted transplantation in children. Unique molecular identifiers featured in how the TCRbeta library was prepared. TCRdb redid the calling of the PCR reads with MiXCR, one entry per CDR3 protein. The data show tens of thousands of distinct CDR3 sequences, around 40% seen once. This TCR was sampled from a male patient between 5 and 17 years old who had a stem cell transplant for acute lymphoblastic leukemia, so the T cells may come from the graft donor. Source: PBMCs, mostly from graft donor cells, taken 360 days after TCRalphabeta/CD19-depleted stem cell transplant.

The CDR3 spells CASSSGQGARYEQYF. DNA of the CDR3: TGTGCCAGCAGCTCCGGACAGGGGGCTAGGTACGAGCAGTACTTC. This chain links TRBV7-9 with TRBJ2-7; 11 nucleotides line up with TRBD1. Germline CDR1 SEHNR, CDR2 FQNEAQ (reference sequence). The CDR3 has 15 residues. J lost 4 bases, V lost 4 bases, and 6 bases had no gene match.